Following are 3 T cell receptor beta chains from one sample sequenced in a study of shared clonotypes between healthy human individuals. Produced via immunoSEQ multiplex PCR; TCRdb's table is partial and in-frame only. This table has 550,000 to 800,000 clones, about 92% appearing once. Specimen: memory CD8+ T cells from PBMCs. The subset: CD45RO+ cells pooled with CCR7-negative TemRA cells. These TCRs come from a man aged 18 to 29 in good health. Some clones in this sample may be carry-over from other donors' samples.

This clone has just a few counts. The V and J genes are TRBV9 and TRBJ1-5; D is undetermined. The CDR3 has 13 amino acids. Trimming left V 2 bases short and J 9 bases short, with 12 bases between. Germline CDR1 and CDR2: SGDLS and YYNGEE. The CDR3 DNA is TGTGCCAGCAGCGTCGGTGCTTCCCCGCCCCAGCATTTT. Its protein product is CASSVGASPPQHF.

The V call is TRBV27, the J call TRBJ2-4; 9 positions agree with TRBD2. V lost 5 bases and J lost 6; bases outside the gene matches: 5. The CDR3 extends over 14 amino acids. CDR1 MNHEY and CDR2 SMNVEV come from the germline V gene (reference sequence). CDR3 region: CASSPGTSLNIQYF. DNA of the CDR3: TGTGCCAGCAGTCCAGGGACTAGCTTAAACATTCAGTACTTC.

This chain joins TRBV4-3 and TRBJ2-7; D is unclear. The germline V gene encodes CDR1 LGHNA and CDR2 YSLEER. There are 13 residues in the CDR3. Trimming took 3 bases from V and 2 from J, leaving 8 bases between them. CDR3 coding DNA: TGCGCCAGCAGCCAGTGGCGGACCTACGAGCAGTACTTC. This translates into CASSQWRTYEQYF.